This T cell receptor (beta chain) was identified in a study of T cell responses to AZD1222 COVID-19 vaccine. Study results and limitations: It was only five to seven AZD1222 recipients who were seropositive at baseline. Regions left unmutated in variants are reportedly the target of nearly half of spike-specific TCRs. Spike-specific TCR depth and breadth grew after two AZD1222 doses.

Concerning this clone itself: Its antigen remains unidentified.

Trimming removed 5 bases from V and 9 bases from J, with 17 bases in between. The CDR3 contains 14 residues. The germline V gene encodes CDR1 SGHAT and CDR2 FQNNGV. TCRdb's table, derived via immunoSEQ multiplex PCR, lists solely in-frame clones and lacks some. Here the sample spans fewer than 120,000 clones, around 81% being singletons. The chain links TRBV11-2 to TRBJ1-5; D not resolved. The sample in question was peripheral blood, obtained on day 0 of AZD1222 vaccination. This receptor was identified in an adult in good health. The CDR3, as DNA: TGTGCCAGCAGCCTTACAGCAGTATCAGGGCCCCAGCATTTT. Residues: CASSLTAVSGPQHF. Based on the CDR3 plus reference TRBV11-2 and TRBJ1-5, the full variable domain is EAGVAQSPRYKIIEKRQSVAFWCNPISGHATLYWYQQILGQGPKLLIQFQNNGVVDDSQLPKDRFSAERLKGVDSTLKIQPAKLEDSAVYLCASSLTAVSGPQHFGDGTRLSIL.